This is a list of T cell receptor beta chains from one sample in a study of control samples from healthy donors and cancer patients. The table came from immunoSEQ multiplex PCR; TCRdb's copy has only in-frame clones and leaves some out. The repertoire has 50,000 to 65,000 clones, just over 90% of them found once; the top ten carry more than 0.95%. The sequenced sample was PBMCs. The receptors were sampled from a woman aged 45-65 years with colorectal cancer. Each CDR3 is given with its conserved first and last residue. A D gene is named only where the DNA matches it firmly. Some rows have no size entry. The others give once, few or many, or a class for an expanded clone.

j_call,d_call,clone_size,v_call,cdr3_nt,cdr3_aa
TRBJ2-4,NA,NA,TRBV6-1,TGTGCCAGCAGTGAAGGGAGAGGGGGGTTAAAAAACATTCAGTACTTC,CASSEGRGGLKNIQYF
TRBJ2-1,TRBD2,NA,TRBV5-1,TGCGCCAGCAGCTTAGTGGGAGGGATGAATGAGCAGTTCTTC,CASSLVGGMNEQFF
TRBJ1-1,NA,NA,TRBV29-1,TGCAGCGTTAGTGCCGTGAACACTGAAGCTTTCTTT,CSVSAVNTEAFF
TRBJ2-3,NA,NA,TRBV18,TGTGCCAGCTTCCAAGTGCGTACAGATACGCAGTATTTT,CASFQVRTDTQYF
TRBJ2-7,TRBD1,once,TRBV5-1,TGCGCCAGCAGCCTGGGACAGGGTCTCGACGAGCAGTACTTC,CASSLGQGLDEQYF
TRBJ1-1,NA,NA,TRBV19,TGTGCCAGTAGTAAAGGGACATCAGGCACTGAAGCTTTCTTT,CASSKGTSGTEAFF
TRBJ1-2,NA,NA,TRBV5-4,TGTGCCAGCAGCTTAAGGGGAAAGGAACACCGGGGCTACACCTTC,CASSLRGKEHRGYTF
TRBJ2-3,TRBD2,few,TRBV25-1,TGTGCCAGCGGAGGATCCCCCGGGGGGGTAACAGATACGCAGTATTTT,CASGGSPGGVTDTQYF
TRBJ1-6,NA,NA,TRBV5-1,TGCGCCAGCAGCTTAACCCCCAGGTCTTCGGGAAATAATTCACCCCTCCACTTT,CASSLTPRSSGNNSPLHF
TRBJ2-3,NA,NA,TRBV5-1,TGCGCCAGCAGCTCAGAAGGGAATACGCAGTATTTT,CASSSEGNTQYF
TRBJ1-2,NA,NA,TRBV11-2,TGTGCCAGCAGCCAAGACAGGATGAACTATGGCTACACCTTC,CASSQDRMNYGYTF
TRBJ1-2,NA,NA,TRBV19,TGTGCCAGTAGTATAAGGACAGCTAACTATGGCTACACCTTC,CASSIRTANYGYTF
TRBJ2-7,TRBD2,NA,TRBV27,TGTGCCAGCAGTTCCTTCACTTCTCCGGGACTAGCGGGTCAGACCTACGAGCAGTACTTC,CASSSFTSPGLAGQTYEQYF
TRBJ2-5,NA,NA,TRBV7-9,TGTGCCAGCAGCTCCGAGGGCCCGTTGAACCAAGAGACCCAGTACTTC,CASSSEGPLNQETQYF
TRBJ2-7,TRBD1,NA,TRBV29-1,TGCAGCGTTAGTGGGACAGGATATTCTCCTACCTACGAGCAGTACTTC,CSVSGTGYSPTYEQYF
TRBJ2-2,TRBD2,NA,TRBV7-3,TGTGCCAGCAGCACCGGGACTAGCTCCGGGGAGCTGTTTTTT,CASSTGTSSGELFF
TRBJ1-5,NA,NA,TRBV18,TGTGCCAGCTCACCAGGGGGAGACAATCAGCCCCAGCATTTT,CASSPGGDNQPQHF
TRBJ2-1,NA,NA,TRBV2,TGTGCCAGCAGTGAGGGGTTGAGCTCCTACAATGAGCAGTTCTTC,CASSEGLSSYNEQFF
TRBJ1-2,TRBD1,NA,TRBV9,TGTGCCAGCTCCCTCGGACAGGGCTTGTTGGGCTACACCTTC,CASSLGQGLLGYTF
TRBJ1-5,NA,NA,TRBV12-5,TGTGCTAGTGGTTTGGCCGGACAGTTAAGTCAGCCCCAGCATTTT,CASGLAGQLSQPQHF
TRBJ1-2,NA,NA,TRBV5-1,TGCGCCAGCAGCTTGGGTGCTTTATTGGATGGCTACACCTTC,CASSLGALLDGYTF
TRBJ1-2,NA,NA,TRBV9,TGTGCCAGCAGCGTAGCCCGGAACTATGGCTACACCTTC,CASSVARNYGYTF
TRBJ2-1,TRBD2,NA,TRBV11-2,TGTGCCAGCAATTTAAGATGGGTTGCGGGGAGGGGACTAGCGGGAGAGAATGAGCAGTTCTTC,CASNLRWVAGRGLAGENEQFF
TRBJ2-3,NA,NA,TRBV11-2,TGTGCCAGCAGCCGGGGCCCGACCTCAGATACGCAGTATTTT,CASSRGPTSDTQYF
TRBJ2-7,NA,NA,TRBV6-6,TGTGCCAGCAGTTACTCGGGCATGCGCGAGCAGTACTTC,CASSYSGMREQYF
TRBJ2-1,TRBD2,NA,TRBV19,TGTGCCAGTAGTATCACCCCTTCCACTAGCGGGGGGGACAATGAGCAGTTCTTC,CASSITPSTSGGDNEQFF
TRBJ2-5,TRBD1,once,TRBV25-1,TGTGCCAGCGAGCGGGACAGGGGGAGGACCCAGTACTTC,CASERDRGRTQYF
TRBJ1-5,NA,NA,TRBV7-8,TGTGCCAGCAGCTTAGCGTTCGGGGGCATAAATCAGCCCCAGCATTTT,CASSLAFGGINQPQHF
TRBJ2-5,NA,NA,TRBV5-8,TGTGCCAGCAGCTCCGGACTGAGGGAAGAGACCCAGTACTTC,CASSSGLREETQYF
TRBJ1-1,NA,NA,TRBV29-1,TGCAGCGTTGTTCTGGTGAACACTGAAGCTTTCTTT,CSVVLVNTEAFF
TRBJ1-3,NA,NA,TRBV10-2,TGCGCCAGCAGTGAGTCCAGGGGAAACACCATATATTTT,CASSESRGNTIYF
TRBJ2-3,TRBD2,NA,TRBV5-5,TGTGCCAGCAGCTCCGGACTAGCGGGAGGGGCCACAGATACGCAGTATTTT,CASSSGLAGGATDTQYF
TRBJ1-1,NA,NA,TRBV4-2,TGTGCCAGCAGCCCGCGCATCGAGGGACCACATTATGAAGCTTTCTTT,CASSPRIEGPHYEAFF
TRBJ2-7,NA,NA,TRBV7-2,TGTGCCAGCAGCTCCCTCGGCAGGGAGCGCTACGAGCAGTACTTC,CASSSLGRERYEQYF
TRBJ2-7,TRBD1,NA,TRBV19,TGTGCCAGTAGTATAGCAATACCTCGGACAGGAAGCTCCTACGAGCAGTACTTC,CASSIAIPRTGSSYEQYF
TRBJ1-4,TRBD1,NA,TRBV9,TGTGCCAGCAGCAATTCACAGGGGGGCGCGGGTGAAAAACTGTTTTTT,CASSNSQGGAGEKLFF
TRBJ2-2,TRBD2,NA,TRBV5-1,TGCGCCAGCAGCTTGGTTCCTAGCGGACCCGGGGAGCTGTTTTTT,CASSLVPSGPGELFF
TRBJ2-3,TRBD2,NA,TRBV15,TGTGCCACCAGCACGGGACTAGCGGACACAGATACGCAGTATTTT,CATSTGLADTDTQYF
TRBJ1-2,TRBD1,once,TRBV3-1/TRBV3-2,TGTGCCAGCAGCCCCAGGGGGTACGGGCATGGCTACACCTTC,CASSPRGYGHGYTF
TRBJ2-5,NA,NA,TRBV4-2,TGTGCCAGCAGCTCGGCACTCCAAGAGACCCAGTACTTC,CASSSALQETQYF
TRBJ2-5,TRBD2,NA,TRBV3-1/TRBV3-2,TGTGCCAGCAGCCAAGCTATCGGGGGGGCTGGAGAGACCCAGTACTTC,CASSQAIGGAGETQYF
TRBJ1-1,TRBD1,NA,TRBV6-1,TGTGCCAGCAGTGAGGGACAGCCCAACACTGAAGCTTTCTTT,CASSEGQPNTEAFF
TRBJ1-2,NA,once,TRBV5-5,TGTGCCAGCAGCTCCGGAGGGGAAATGAACTATGGCTACACCTTC,CASSSGGEMNYGYTF
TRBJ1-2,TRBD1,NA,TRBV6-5,TGTGCCAGCAGTTACGGGATTACAGGGGGGCGGTATGGCTACACCTTC,CASSYGITGGRYGYTF
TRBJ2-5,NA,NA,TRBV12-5,TGTGCTAGTGGTTTGGCCCACAGGGAACCCTCTACGGCAGAGACCCAGTACTTC,CASGLAHREPSTAETQYF
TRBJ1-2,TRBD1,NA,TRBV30,TGTGCCTGGAGGCAAGGCCGGGACAGCTATGGCTACACCTTC,CAWRQGRDSYGYTF
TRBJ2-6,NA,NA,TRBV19,TGTGCCAGTAGAACCCCTTCTGGGGCCAACGTCCTGACTTTC,CASRTPSGANVLTF
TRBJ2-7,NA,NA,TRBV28,TGTGCCAGCAGTCAGTACACCTACGAGCAGTACTTC,CASSQYTYEQYF
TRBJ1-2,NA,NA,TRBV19,TGTGCCAGTAGTCCGGACACTCTGCTCTCCTTTAACTATGGCTACACCTTC,CASSPDTLLSFNYGYTF
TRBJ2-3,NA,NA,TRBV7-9,TGTGCCAGCAGCTTCCGGGAGCAAGATACGCAGTATTTT,CASSFREQDTQYF
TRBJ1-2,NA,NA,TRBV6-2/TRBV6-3,TGTGCCAGCAGTAATCCGCCCCCCCAGGGATGGGACTATGGCTACACCTTC,CASSNPPPQGWDYGYTF
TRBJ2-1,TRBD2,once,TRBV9,TGTGCCAGCAGCCCACGGCGGGGGGTCAATGAGCAGTTCTTC,CASSPRRGVNEQFF
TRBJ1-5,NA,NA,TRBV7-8,TGTGCCAGCAGCTACGCTCGGGGGGGCCTGCAGCCCCAGCATTTT,CASSYARGGLQPQHF
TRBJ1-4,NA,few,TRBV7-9,TGTGCCAGCAGCTTAGGGACATCCCGGGCGGAAAAACTGTTTTTT,CASSLGTSRAEKLFF
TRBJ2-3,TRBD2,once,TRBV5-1,TGCGCCAGCAGCCATCCTAGGACTAGCGGGAGGCCCGCACCCCGCACAGATACGCAGTATTTT,CASSHPRTSGRPAPRTDTQYF
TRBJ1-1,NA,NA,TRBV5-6,TGTGCCAGCAGCTTAGACAGAATCAACACTGAAGCTTTCTTT,CASSLDRINTEAFF
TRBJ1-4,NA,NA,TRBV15,TGTGCCACCAGCAGATTAGAGGGGGAAAAACTGTTTTTT,CATSRLEGEKLFF